This T cell receptor (beta chain) originates from a study of shared clonotypes between healthy human individuals. The overall study: Donors had three CD4 naive, three CD4 memory, two CD8 naive and one CD8 memory plate apiece. Regarding the study as a whole: Across a handful of donors, naive CD4 shared around 5%, naive CD8 more than 3%, memory CD4 2% to 2.5%, memory CD8 over 0.3%.

Profiling relied on immunoSEQ multiplex PCR, and the TCRdb table lists in-frame clones only, not all of them. The profile covers over 300,000 clones, with roughly 87% appearing a single time and 15% to 20% taken by the ten largest. Remarks on this clone: Its specificity is unknown.

Trimming left V 0 bases short and J 4 bases short, with 9 bases between. This CDR3 has 14 residues. From germline, CDR1 is LGHNA and CDR2 YSLEER. The chain uses TRBV4-3 and TRBJ1-1, with no clear D. The origin of this receptor is a man younger than 35 in good health. Sequencing was done on a sample of memory CD8+ T cells sorted from blood. Described subset: CD45RO+ cells pooled with CCR7-negative TemRA cells. CDR3 coding DNA: TGCGCCAGCAGCCAAGATGGAGGGTTCACTGAAGCTTTCTTT. It is translated as CASSQDGGFTEAFF.